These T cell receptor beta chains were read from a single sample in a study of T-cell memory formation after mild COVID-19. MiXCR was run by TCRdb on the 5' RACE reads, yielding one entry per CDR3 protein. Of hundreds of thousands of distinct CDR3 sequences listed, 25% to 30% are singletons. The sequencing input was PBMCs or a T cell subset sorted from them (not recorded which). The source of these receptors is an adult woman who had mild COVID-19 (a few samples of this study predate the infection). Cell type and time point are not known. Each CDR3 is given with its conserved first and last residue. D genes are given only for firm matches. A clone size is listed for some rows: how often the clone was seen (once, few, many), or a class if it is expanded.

TGCAGCTCCCGGCTTCGGGTGGCAGGGAAGGGCGAGCAGTACTTC | CSSRLRVAGKGEQYF | TRBV20-1 | NA | TRBJ2-7 | NA
TGTGCCAGCAGCTCCGGGGGTTCAGGGCTGAACACTGAAGCTTTCTTT | CASSSGGSGLNTEAFF | TRBV28 | NA | TRBJ1-1 | NA
TGCAGCGTTGCCCAACAGGGATCTTCGCGGGAGCAGTACTTC | CSVAQQGSSREQYF | TRBV29-1 | NA | TRBJ2-7 | NA
TGCGCCAGCAGCCAAGTAGGGTCAGGGGGATCGGGCTACACCTTC | CASSQVGSGGSGYTF | TRBV4-1 | TRBD1 | TRBJ1-2 | NA
TGTGCCAGCCTAAGCCCTGATAAGTCAAGCTCTGGAAACACCATATATTTT | CASLSPDKSSSGNTIYF | TRBV7-9 | NA | TRBJ1-3 | few
TGTGCCAGCAGTTTAAGGCGGGAGGCGGATACGCAGTATTTT | CASSLRREADTQYF | TRBV12-3/TRBV12-4 | TRBD2 | TRBJ2-3 | NA
TGCGCCAGCAGCTTGGTAGCAGGGCGCGAGCAGTACTTC | CASSLVAGREQYF | TRBV5-1 | NA | TRBJ2-7 | NA
TGTGCCAGCAGCGTAGAGCCAGGGCCCACTGAAGCTTTCTTT | CASSVEPGPTEAFF | TRBV9 | NA | TRBJ1-1 | NA
TGTGCCAGCAGCACCGGACAGGCCGGTGAGCAGTTCTTC | CASSTGQAGEQFF | TRBV7-3 | TRBD1 | TRBJ2-1 | NA
TGTGCCAGCACCCCGCAGGGACGGCCGAGGGAGCAGTACTTC | CASTPQGRPREQYF | TRBV12-3/TRBV12-4 | NA | TRBJ2-7 | few
TGTGCCAGCAGCTACCGGAGCGCAGGGGGCACTGGGGCCAACGTCCTGACTTTC | CASSYRSAGGTGANVLTF | TRBV7-2 | TRBD1 | TRBJ2-6 | NA
TGTGCCAGCAGCGGGGGGGCCAAAGAGACCCAGTACTTC | CASSGGAKETQYF | TRBV12-3/TRBV12-4 | TRBD2 | TRBJ2-5 | NA
TGTGCCAGCAGCCCCTCCAAGGACCCAGGGTCCGAGCAGTACTTC | CASSPSKDPGSEQYF | TRBV4-2 | NA | TRBJ2-7 | NA
TGTGCCAGCAGCCAAGAGAGGGGATGGGATGAGCAGTTCTTC | CASSQERGWDEQFF | TRBV14 | NA | TRBJ2-1 | NA
TGTGCCAGCAGTTTTCAGCAGGGGGTCTACGAGCAGTACTTC | CASSFQQGVYEQYF | TRBV12-3/TRBV12-4 | TRBD1 | TRBJ2-7 | NA
TGCGCCAGCAGCTTGGCCCCTGACTACTACGAGCAGTACTTC | CASSLAPDYYEQYF | TRBV5-1 | NA | TRBJ2-7 | NA
TGCAGTGCTAGAGAGGGCACCTATGGCTACACCTTC | CSAREGTYGYTF | TRBV20-1 | NA | TRBJ1-2 | NA
TGCAGCGTTGCTCGCGGAGCTAACTATGGCTACACCTTC | CSVARGANYGYTF | TRBV29-1 | NA | TRBJ1-2 | NA
TGTGCCAGCAGTGCGCTAAGGGGGTCGAGCTCCTACAATGAGCAGTTCTTC | CASSALRGSSSYNEQFF | TRBV6-1 | NA | TRBJ2-1 | NA
TGTGCCAGCAGCGCCAAACCCCGGATCCAACGGGATACGCAGTATTTT | CASSAKPRIQRDTQYF | TRBV5-6 | NA | TRBJ2-3 | few
TGTGCCAGCAGTTTATGGGGGGGTAGTTCCTATAATTCACCCCTCCACTTT | CASSLWGGSSYNSPLHF | TRBV27 | NA | TRBJ1-6 | NA
TGTGCCACCGCGGGGGGGCCGGGTACAGATACGCAGTATTTT | CATAGGPGTDTQYF | TRBV3-1 | TRBD2 | TRBJ2-3 | NA
TGTGCCAGCAGCTTAGCGGCAGGGGGTGAGACTGAAGCTTTCTTT | CASSLAAGGETEAFF | TRBV7-9 | TRBD1 | TRBJ1-1 | NA
TGTGCCAGCAGCTTGACCGCGGGAGGCTACACCTTC | CASSLTAGGYTF | TRBV7-9 | NA | TRBJ1-2 | NA
TGTGCCAGCAGCCCCCGGACAGGGCCCACAGATACGCAGTATTTT | CASSPRTGPTDTQYF | TRBV7-6 | TRBD1 | TRBJ2-3 | NA